This is a list of T cell receptor beta chains from one sample in a study of CD8+CD57+ T cells in acquired aplastic anemia. Each CDR3 protein gets one entry after TCRdb re-called the reads with MiXCR. The repertoire holds over 150,000 distinct CDR3 sequences, with about 48% as singletons. The specimen sequenced was sorted CD4+, CD8+, or CD8+CD57+ T cells (not recorded which) from PBMCs. These TCRs come from a human donor with aplastic anemia. CDR3s include the opening cysteine and the closing phenylalanine or tryptophan. The D gene is left open where the match is weak. Expanded clones are given a class, and other clones once, few, many or no size at all.

d_gene: TRBD1
abundance: .
j_gene: TRBJ1-2
v_gene: TRBV29-1
CDR3aa: CSVGQGRYGYTF
CDR3nt: TGCAGCGTTGGACAGGGTCGGTATGGCTACACCTTC

d_gene: TRBD2
abundance: .
j_gene: TRBJ2-3
v_gene: TRBV10-3
CDR3aa: CAISLAGGLGTQYF
CDR3nt: TGTGCCATCAGTCTAGCGGGGGGTTTAGGTACGCAGTATTTT

d_gene: TRBD1
abundance: many
j_gene: TRBJ2-4
v_gene: TRBV20-1
CDR3aa: CSARGRGAKNIQYF
CDR3nt: TGCAGTGCTAGAGGCAGGGGGGCCAAAAACATTCAGTACTTC

d_gene: .
abundance: .
j_gene: TRBJ2-7
v_gene: TRBV10-3
CDR3aa: CAISESGGSTYEQYF
CDR3nt: TGTGCCATCAGTGAGTCGGGGGGATCGACCTACGAGCAGTACTTC

d_gene: TRBD2
abundance: many
j_gene: TRBJ2-3
v_gene: TRBV7-3
CDR3aa: CASSLKPRAGDTDTQYF
CDR3nt: TGTGCCAGCAGTTTAAAGCCCCGAGCGGGGGATACAGATACGCAGTATTTT

d_gene: .
abundance: many
j_gene: TRBJ2-1
v_gene: TRBV5-8
CDR3aa: CASSAGGGGNEQFF
CDR3nt: TGTGCCAGCAGCGCCGGAGGAGGGGGCAATGAGCAGTTCTTC

d_gene: .
abundance: once
j_gene: TRBJ1-4
v_gene: TRBV24-1
CDR3aa: CATSDGATNEKLFF
CDR3nt: TGTGCCACCAGTGATGGTGCAACTAATGAAAAACTGTTTTTT

d_gene: TRBD1
abundance: .
j_gene: TRBJ2-7
v_gene: TRBV5-1
CDR3aa: CASSSQGPTYEQYF
CDR3nt: TGCGCCAGCAGCTCACAGGGGCCCACCTACGAGCAGTACTTC

d_gene: .
abundance: .
j_gene: TRBJ1-2
v_gene: TRBV6-1
CDR3aa: CASISGNYGYTF
CDR3nt: TGTGCCAGCATCTCAGGGAACTATGGCTACACCTTC

d_gene: .
abundance: .
j_gene: TRBJ1-5
v_gene: TRBV24-1
CDR3aa: CATSDYGQPQHF
CDR3nt: TGTGCCACCAGTGATTACGGTCAGCCCCAGCATTTT

d_gene: .
abundance: .
j_gene: TRBJ2-7
v_gene: TRBV2
CDR3aa: CASSPGAGAYEQYF
CDR3nt: TGTGCCAGCAGTCCCGGGGCAGGGGCTTACGAGCAGTACTTC

d_gene: .
abundance: .
j_gene: TRBJ2-7
v_gene: TRBV7-6
CDR3aa: CASSLASAYEQYF
CDR3nt: TGTGCCAGCAGCTTAGCTTCTGCGTACGAGCAGTACTTC

d_gene: TRBD1
abundance: .
j_gene: TRBJ2-7
v_gene: TRBV20-1
CDR3aa: CSANDRGSYEQYF
CDR3nt: TGCAGTGCTAATGACAGGGGATCCTACGAGCAGTACTTC

d_gene: .
abundance: .
j_gene: TRBJ1-2
v_gene: TRBV12-3/TRBV12-4
CDR3aa: CASSSTVVDGYTF
CDR3nt: TGTGCCAGCAGTTCGACAGTAGTCGATGGCTACACCTTC

d_gene: .
abundance: .
j_gene: TRBJ1-5
v_gene: TRBV20-1
CDR3aa: CSARPGQPQHF
CDR3nt: TGCAGTGCTAGGCCCGGACAGCCCCAGCATTTT

d_gene: .
abundance: many
j_gene: TRBJ2-7
v_gene: TRBV2
CDR3aa: CASSAGDPSNEQYF
CDR3nt: TGTGCCAGCAGTGCGGGGGACCCATCGAACGAGCAGTACTTC

d_gene: .
abundance: .
j_gene: TRBJ1-3
v_gene: TRBV4-1
CDR3aa: CASSQEGADTIYF
CDR3nt: TGCGCCAGCAGCCAAGAAGGGGCGGACACCATATATTTT

d_gene: TRBD1
abundance: .
j_gene: TRBJ1-1
v_gene: TRBV29-1
CDR3aa: CSVRTGPNTEAFF
CDR3nt: TGCAGCGTTCGGACAGGGCCGAACACTGAAGCTTTCTTT

d_gene: .
abundance: .
j_gene: TRBJ1-1
v_gene: TRBV25-1
CDR3aa: CASIQTGLNTEAFF
CDR3nt: TGTGCCAGCATTCAGACAGGTTTGAACACTGAAGCTTTCTTT

d_gene: .
abundance: few
j_gene: TRBJ2-3
v_gene: TRBV27
CDR3aa: CASSLSLLGRDTQYF
CDR3nt: TGTGCCAGCAGTTTATCTCTGCTGGGGCGCGATACGCAGTATTTT

d_gene: .
abundance: many
j_gene: TRBJ1-1
v_gene: TRBV5-6
CDR3aa: CASSLLLTEAFF
CDR3nt: TGTGCCAGCAGCTTGTTGTTGACTGAAGCTTTCTTT

d_gene: .
abundance: .
j_gene: TRBJ1-2
v_gene: TRBV29-1
CDR3aa: CSVDWGGGNYGYTF
CDR3nt: TGCAGCGTAGACTGGGGGGGTGGCAACTATGGCTACACCTTC